This T cell receptor beta chain was found in a study of T cell changes during pregnancy in multiple sclerosis. Measured with immunoSEQ multiplex PCR; TCRdb has only the in-frame clones, and not every one. The table has more than 45,000 clones, 85% to 95% seen once. Germline V gene lookup returns CDR1 MNHEY and CDR2 SMNVEV (reference sequence). V was trimmed by 0 bases and J by 5 bases, leaving 11 bases between them. The CDR3 is 15 residues long. The source material was CD4+ T cells from peripheral blood mononuclear cells, sampled in the second trimester of pregnancy. V and J are TRBV27 and TRBJ1-5; D perhaps matches TRBD1 (5 bases). This TCR derives from a female donor with multiple sclerosis, enrolled in a pregnancy study. Here the CDR3 DNA reads TGTGCCAGCAGTTTATCGGGGCACCTCCATCAGCCCCAGCATTTT. This codes for CASSLSGHLHQPQHF.